Following are 17 T cell receptor beta chains from one sample sequenced in a study of cytomegalovirus exposure and HLA in healthy donors. Here immunoSEQ multiplex PCR was the method, and the copy in TCRdb shows in-frame clones only, minus some. Among over 110,000 clones listed, 84% were seen once. The sample consisted of PBMCs. The receptors shown here come from a woman in her twenties or thirties in good health and CMV-seronegative.

The gene calls are TRBV15 and TRBJ2-1; 13 bases fit TRBD2. Germline CDR1 LNHNV, CDR2 YYDKDF (reference sequence). The CDR3 covers 20 residues. Trimming removed 3 bases from V and 8 bases from J; junction bases left unmatched: 19. Here the CDR3 DNA reads TGTGCCACCAGCAGGGGAACTAGCGGGGGGGCCTATATACAGGTTGATGAGCAGTTCTTC. Translation: CATSRGTSGGAYIQVDEQFF.

The chain uses TRBV7-9 and TRBJ1-2; D perhaps matches TRBD1 (6 bases). This CDR3 contains 14 residues. The V gene's germline CDR1 is SEHNR and CDR2 FQNEAQ (reference sequence). The germline V and J ends were trimmed by 5 bases and 6 bases, with 16 bases remaining between them. The chain's CDR3 is CASSLHEYRDGYTF. The CDR3 DNA follows: TGTGCCAGCAGCCTACACGAGTACAGGGATGGCTACACCTTC.

A few counts support this clone. The DNA of the CDR3 is TGTGCCAGCAGCTCATACAGATATCTCCCAAATAAGCCCCAGCATTTT. This sequence encodes CASSSYRYLPNKPQHF. This rearrangement joins TRBV7-3 to TRBJ1-5; D not certain. This CDR3 comprises 16 residues. Deletions cut 4 bases from V and 8 bases from J, with 21 bases between. Germline values: CDR1 SGHTA, CDR2 FQGTGA.

The chain has TRBV11-1 and TRBJ2-5, with TRBD1 as a possible D gene (6 bases). Germline values: CDR1 SGHAT, CDR2 FQDESV (reference sequence). V was clipped by 5 bases and J by 5 bases, with 21 bases between them. This CDR3 region has 16 residues. The CDR3 region is CASSRVQGKSGETQYF. CDR3 nucleotides: TGTGCCAGCAGCCGAGTACAGGGAAAGTCGGGGGAGACCCAGTACTTC.

Only one count was recorded for this clone. The chain joins TRBV30 to TRBJ2-3; 7 nucleotides line up with TRBD1. The CDR3 totals 14 residues. With V trimmed by 5 bases and J by 5 bases, 10 bases remained unmatched. Germline V gene sequence: CDR1 GTSNPN, CDR2 SVGIG (reference sequence). CDR3 protein: CAWAARGSGDTQYF. The CDR3 DNA follows: TGTGCCTGGGCGGCCAGGGGGTCTGGAGATACGCAGTATTTT. The full variable domain, rest sourced from reference TRBV30 and TRBJ2-3, is SQTIHQWPATLVQPVGSPLSLECTVEGTSNPNLYWYRQAAGRGLQLLFYSVGIGQISSEVPQNLSASRPQDRQFILSSKKLLLSDSGFYLCAWAARGSGDTQYFGPGTRLTVL.

The chain couples TRBV5-1 to TRBJ2-5, with D maybe TRBD2 (5 bases). The V end lost 1 base, the J end lost 5 bases, and 12 bases lay between the germline ends. CDR1 SGHRS and CDR2 YFSETQ come from the germline V gene. The CDR3 length is 14 residues. The CDR3 DNA reads TGCGCCAGCAGCTTGTTCGGGGTCCGGGAGACCCAGTACTTC. Translation gives CASSLFGVRETQYF.

This chain joins TRBV19 and TRBJ1-5; no firm D call. CDR3 size: 13 residues. Deletions cut 8 bases from V and 6 bases from J, with 14 bases between. CDR1 is LNHDA and CDR2 is SQIVND in the germline V gene (reference sequence). The CDR3 sequence is CASATGRGQPQHF. CDR3 in DNA: TGTGCCAGTGCAACCGGACGGGGTCAGCCCCAGCATTTT.

CDR3 loop: CASSLGGWTNEKLFF. CDR3 in DNA: TGTGCCAGCAGCTTGGGGGGTTGGACTAATGAAAAACTGTTTTTT. This sequence joins TRBV7-9 and TRBJ1-4; possibly TRBD1 for D (5 bases). CDR1 is SEHNR, CDR2 FQNEAQ, per germline (reference sequence). The CDR3 is 15 residues long. V was shortened by 3 bases and J by 2 bases, with 10 bases between the two germline ends.

This chain joins TRBV5-1 and TRBJ2-7; weak D call: TRBD2 (5 bases). Germline values: CDR1 SGHRS, CDR2 YFSETQ. Trimming took 1 base from V and 2 from J, leaving 13 bases between them. CDR3 length: 15 amino acids. The CDR3 spells CASSLSGFNPYEQYF. The CDR3 nucleotides read TGCGCCAGCAGCTTGTCGGGGTTTAACCCCTACGAGCAGTACTTC.

V usage is TRBV5-8 and J usage is TRBJ1-5; tentatively, D is TRBD1 (5 bases). In germline, CDR1 is SGHTS, CDR2 YDEGEE. This CDR3 is 15 amino acids long. V gave up 0 bases and J gave up 7 bases, with 14 bases separating them. The DNA for the CDR3 is TGTGCCAGCAGCTTGGATCAGGGCAGCTGGCAGCCCCAGCATTTT. Residues: CASSLDQGSWQPQHF. Full variable domain (rest looked up from reference TRBV5-8 and TRBJ1-5): EAGVTQSPTHLIKTRGQQATLRCSPISGHTSVYWYQQALGLGLQFLLWYDEGEERNRGNFPPRFSGRQFPNYSSELNVNALELEDSALYLCASSLDQGSWQPQHFGDGTRLSIL.

The CDR3 sequence: CSVRRTRGNEKLFF. As DNA, the CDR3 is TGCAGCGTTCGGCGGACTCGGGGTAATGAAAAACTGTTTTTT. The V and J genes are TRBV29-1 and TRBJ1-4; D not certain. CDR1 is SQVTM, CDR2 ANQGSEA, per germline. Trimming removed 5 bases at V and 4 bases at J, with 14 bases between. CDR3 length: 14 amino acids.

The chain couples TRBV28 to TRBJ2-2; no reliable D call. Looked up from germline, CDR1 is MDHEN and CDR2 is SYDVKM. This CDR3 has 10 residues. V gave up 10 bases and J gave up 8 bases, with 8 bases separating them. The CDR3, as DNA: TGTGCCACCCTATCTGGGGAGCTGTTTTTT. It encodes CATLSGELFF. The full variable domain, rest sourced from reference TRBV28 and TRBJ2-2, is DVKVTQSSRYLVKRTGEKVFLECVQDMDHENMFWYRQDPGLGLRLIYFSYDVKMKEKGDIPEGYSVSREKKERFSLILESASTNQTSMYLCATLSGELFFGEGSRLTVL.

The DNA of the CDR3 is TGTGCCAGCAGGGAATTCGGACAGGGGAACACTGAAGCTTTCTTT. Encoded protein: CASREFGQGNTEAFF. This chain joins TRBV2 and TRBJ1-1, with TRBD1 identical over 8 bases. The CDR3 totals 15 residues. From germline, CDR1 is SNHLY and CDR2 FYNNEI. V lost 6 bases to trimming and J lost 1 base; unmatched junction nucleotides: 7.

As DNA, the CDR3 is TGTGCCAGCAGCGCCGGACAGGGGGCATCCTACGAGCAGTACTTC. This gives the protein CASSAGQGASYEQYF. This chain uses TRBV9 with TRBJ2-7; TRBD1 aligns across 11 bases. Germline CDR1 is SGDLS and CDR2 is YYNGEE. Trimming took 3 bases from V and 1 from J; bases not matched to a gene: 3. The CDR3 contains 15 residues.

The chain combines TRBV7-2 with TRBJ1-4, with 8 positions matching TRBD1. Germline V CDR1 and CDR2: SGHTA, FQGNSA. This CDR3 contains 13 residues. J was trimmed by 14 bases and V by 5 bases; bases with no gene match: 10. CDR3 protein: CASSPYRDRNLFF. CDR3 bases: TGTGCCAGCAGCCCATACCGGGACAGGAATCTGTTTTTT.

This rearrangement joins TRBV5-6 to TRBJ1-1, with 9 positions matching TRBD1. The V and J ends lost 2 bases and 1 base, in that order; junction bases with no gene match: 6. The CDR3 loop spans 16 amino acids. Per germline, CDR1 SGHDT and CDR2 YYEEEE. CDR3 region: CASSLRPGQGNTEAFF. The CDR3 nucleotides are TGTGCCAGCAGCTTACGGCCGGGACAGGGGAACACTGAAGCTTTCTTT.

The chain joins TRBV4-1 to TRBJ1-1; D is ambiguous. The V gene lost 4 bases and the J gene lost 2 bases, with 14 bases spanning the gap. CDR1 MGHRA and CDR2 YSYEKL come from the germline V gene. This CDR3 has 15 amino acids. The CDR3 bases are TGCGCCAGCAGCCTCGCCCCCGGGTCAAACACTGAAGCTTTCTTT. This encodes CASSLAPGSNTEAFF.